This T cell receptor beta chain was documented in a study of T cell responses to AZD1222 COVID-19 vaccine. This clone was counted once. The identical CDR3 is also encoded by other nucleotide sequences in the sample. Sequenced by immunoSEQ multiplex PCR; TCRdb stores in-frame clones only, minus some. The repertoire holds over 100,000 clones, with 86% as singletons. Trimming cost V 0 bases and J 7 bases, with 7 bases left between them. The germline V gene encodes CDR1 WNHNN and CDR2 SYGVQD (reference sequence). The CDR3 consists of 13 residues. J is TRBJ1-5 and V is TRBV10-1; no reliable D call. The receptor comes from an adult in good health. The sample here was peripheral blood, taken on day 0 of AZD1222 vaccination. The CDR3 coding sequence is TGCGCCAGCAGTGAGTCAGTGGGACAGCCCCAGCATTTT. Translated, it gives CASSESVGQPQHF.